This T cell receptor beta chain was obtained from a study of blood T cells in healthy people across ages. Background on the study: Per every two T cells, about one barcoded beta molecule was captured by template switching.

Combining a sample-barcoded 5' primer with a J-beta primer mix, a second PCR ran for 7 to 11 cycles. TCRdb used MiXCR to reprocess the 5' RACE reads, holding one entry per CDR3 protein. Here the sample spans hundreds of thousands of distinct CDR3 sequences, over 40% being singletons. Study results and limitations: Diversity estimates drawn from one million T cells were deemed underestimates.

Comments on this clonotype: Its antigen remains unknown. Mismatch with germline at one junction end may stem from a read error.

This clonotype was obtained from a woman older than 75 in good health. Sequenced sample: blood.

The CDR3 reads CSIEPGAGASYNEQYF. In DNA form, the CDR3 reads TGCAGCATTGAACCCGGGGCGGGGGCATCCTACAATGAGCAGTACTTC. The chain employs TRBV29-1 and TRBJ2-7, with a tentative D call TRBD2 (7 bases). The V gene's germline CDR1 is SQVTM and CDR2 ANQGSEA. This CDR3 is built from 16 residues.